This is a list of T cell receptor beta chains from one sample in a study of T cells after yellow fever vaccination. From the 5' RACE reads, TCRdb called clonotypes with MiXCR, one entry per CDR3 protein. The profile shows 300,000 to 350,000 distinct CDR3 sequences, approximately 4.2% of them singletons. The sample was PBMCs, taken 5 days after the yellow fever booster vaccination. The receptors come from a man aged 18-30 years who received the YFV17D yellow fever vaccine. Both conserved end residues are part of each CDR3. The D gene is left open where the match is weak. Clone size is shown for a subset of rows, as once, few, many or a class of expanded clone.

v_gene,d_gene,j_gene,abundance,CDR3aa,CDR3nt
TRBV6-6,TRBD2,TRBJ2-3,few,CASSYSMLAGGLGDTQYF,TGTGCCAGCAGTTACTCGATGCTAGCGGGGGGCCTCGGGGATACGCAGTATTTT
TRBV4-1,.,TRBJ2-3,.,CASSYFPFGLIPDTQYF,TGCGCCAGCAGCTATTTTCCTTTTGGACTAATACCAGATACGCAGTATTTT
TRBV20-1,.,TRBJ2-3,many,CSAPGPYTDTQYF,TGCAGTGCCCCGGGACCCTACACAGATACGCAGTATTTT
TRBV5-1,.,TRBJ1-6,many,CASSLDTSPAPLHF,TGCGCCAGCAGCCTCGACACATCCCCGGCACCCCTCCACTTT
TRBV7-6,.,TRBJ1-2,few,CASSLAPGLGDGYTF,TGTGCCAGCAGCTTAGCTCCCGGGCTTGGGGATGGCTACACCTTC
TRBV25-1,TRBD1,TRBJ1-3,few,CASSESGTGHGNTIYF,TGTGCCAGCAGTGAATCGGGGACAGGGCATGGAAACACCATATATTTT
TRBV6-6,.,TRBJ2-3,few,CASSPRAGRTDTQYF,TGTGCCAGCAGCCCCCGGGCAGGGAGGACAGATACGCAGTATTTT
TRBV25-1,.,TRBJ2-5,.,CASSELGPYQETQYF,TGTGCCAGCAGTGAACTCGGGCCGTATCAAGAGACCCAGTACTTC
TRBV7-9,.,TRBJ2-1,few,CASSLASAPPYNEQFF,TGTGCCAGCAGCTTAGCGTCAGCACCCCCCTACAATGAGCAGTTCTTC
TRBV5-1,.,TRBJ2-7,few,CASSAGTTTGYEQYF,TGCGCCAGCAGCGCTGGGACAACAACCGGCTACGAGCAGTACTTC
TRBV5-1,.,TRBJ1-1,.,CASSPTDSLNTEAFF,TGCGCCAGCAGCCCGACGGACAGCTTGAACACTGAAGCTTTCTTT
TRBV6-6,.,TRBJ1-2,.,CASSYGGGRENYGYTF,TGTGCCAGCAGTTACGGGGGGGGACGTGAGAACTATGGCTACACCTTC
TRBV3-1,.,TRBJ2-3,.,CASSQPREAGTDTQYF,TGTGCCAGCAGCCAGCCGAGGGAGGCGGGCACAGATACGCAGTATTTT
TRBV6-2/TRBV6-3,.,TRBJ2-7,.,CASSPERDIKFGPYEQYF,TGTGCCAGCAGTCCCGAGAGGGACATCAAGTTTGGCCCCTACGAGCAGTACTTC
TRBV3-1,.,TRBJ2-1,many,CASSQVQVSYNEQFF,TGTGCCAGCAGCCAAGTACAGGTGTCCTACAATGAGCAGTTCTTC
TRBV9,.,TRBJ2-3,.,CASSAWNAGHGRSTDTQYF,TGTGCCAGCAGCGCCTGGAACGCAGGACACGGACGGAGCACAGATACGCAGTATTTT
TRBV4-3,.,TRBJ1-5,few,CASSQARDQPQHF,TGCGCCAGCAGCCAAGCAAGGGACCAGCCCCAGCATTTT
TRBV6-1,TRBD2,TRBJ2-1,many,CASSVSGGAYNEQFF,TGTGCCAGCAGTGTGAGCGGGGGGGCCTACAATGAGCAGTTCTTC
TRBV4-1,TRBD1,TRBJ2-1,few,CASSPLDRVGEQFF,TGCGCCAGCAGCCCCCTGGACAGGGTTGGCGAGCAGTTCTTC
TRBV7-2,.,TRBJ2-5,few,CASSPRGRLIETQYF,TGTGCCAGCAGTCCTCGGGGGCGTTTAATAGAGACCCAGTACTTC
TRBV2,.,TRBJ2-2,few,CASKPWQKPGELFF,TGTGCCAGCAAACCCTGGCAGAAGCCCGGGGAGCTGTTTTTT
TRBV11-3,.,TRBJ2-5,.,CASSRDHQETQYF,TGTGCCAGCAGCCGAGACCACCAAGAGACCCAGTACTTC
TRBV3-1,TRBD2,TRBJ2-3,.,CASSQDPAGGFTDTQYF,TGTGCCAGCAGCCAAGATCCAGCGGGGGGTTTCACAGATACGCAGTATTTT
TRBV5-1,.,TRBJ1-1,many,CASSLTNTEAFF,TGCGCCAGCAGCTTGACGAACACTGAAGCTTTCTTT
TRBV5-1,.,TRBJ2-1,.,CASSPGTPAYNEQFF,TGCGCCAGCAGCCCCGGGACTCCCGCCTACAATGAGCAGTTCTTC
TRBV4-1,.,TRBJ1-5,.,CASSQEDNSNQPQHF,TGCGCCAGCAGCCAAGAGGACAATAGCAATCAGCCCCAGCATTTT
TRBV5-1,TRBD1,TRBJ1-4,few,CASSPRTGGGEKLFF,TGCGCCAGCAGCCCCCGGACAGGGGGGGGGGAAAAACTGTTTTTT
TRBV20-1,.,TRBJ1-1,few,CSASITPGTEAFF,TGCAGTGCTAGTATAACCCCAGGTACTGAAGCTTTCTTT
TRBV5-1,.,TRBJ2-5,.,CASSSATLETQYF,TGCGCCAGCAGCTCGGCCACATTAGAGACCCAGTACTTC
TRBV3-2,.,TRBJ2-4,few,CASRPKLAASKNIQYF,TGTGCCAGCAGGCCTAAACTAGCGGCCTCCAAAAACATTCAGTACTTC
TRBV20-1,.,TRBJ1-5,few,CSARDHSETAQPQHF,TGCAGTGCTAGAGATCATTCGGAGACGGCGCAGCCCCAGCATTTT
TRBV10-3,.,TRBJ2-1,.,CAIKEAGSSYNEQFF,TGTGCCATCAAGGAGGCCGGGAGCTCCTACAATGAGCAGTTCTTC
TRBV28,TRBD1,TRBJ1-1,few,CASSGGQGNTEAFF,TGTGCCAGCAGTGGGGGACAGGGGAACACTGAAGCTTTCTTT
TRBV11-2,.,TRBJ1-5,many,CASSTSNQPQHF,TGTGCCAGCAGCACGAGCAATCAGCCCCAGCATTTT
TRBV6-5,.,TRBJ2-7,many,CASSYRGDLGASQYF,TGTGCCAGCAGTTACAGGGGGGACCTCGGGGCATCGCAGTACTTC
TRBV7-9,.,TRBJ1-2,many,CASSLIGLGYTF,TGTGCCAGCAGCTTAATTGGTCTCGGCTACACCTTC
TRBV5-1,.,TRBJ2-1,many,CASSLNWGNEQFF,TGCGCCAGCAGCTTGAATTGGGGCAATGAGCAGTTCTTC
TRBV2,TRBD1,TRBJ1-1,few,CASSEVVRGTEAFF,TGTGCCAGCAGTGAAGTTGTCAGGGGGACTGAAGCTTTCTTT
TRBV7-9,TRBD1,TRBJ2-6,.,CASSPTGGPGANVLTF,TGTGCCAGCAGCCCGACAGGGGGCCCTGGGGCCAACGTCCTGACTTTC
TRBV27,TRBD1,TRBJ1-1,.,CASSSLYGTGSTEAFF,TGTGCCAGCAGTTCCCTTTACGGGACAGGGAGCACTGAAGCTTTCTTT
TRBV20-1,.,TRBJ2-3,few,CSAPWETNTQYF,TGCAGTGCTCCCTGGGAGACGAATACGCAGTATTTT
TRBV18,.,TRBJ2-2,few,CASSPSRVDTGELFF,TGTGCCAGCTCACCCTCAAGGGTGGACACCGGGGAGCTGTTTTTT
TRBV28,.,TRBJ1-4,.,CASSLYGLNENLFF,TGTGCCAGCAGTTTGTACGGACTTAATGAAAATCTGTTTTTT
TRBV29-1,.,TRBJ2-5,few,CSGQGPNWRTQYF,TGCAGCGGTCAGGGTCCCAACTGGAGAACCCAGTACTTC